This T cell receptor beta chain was observed in a study of blood T cell repertoires in COVID-19. Overall study: The origin of the acute and convalescent COVID-19 samples was the United States, Italy and Spain.

The CDR3 spans 17 residues. CDR1 is PRHDT and CDR2 is FYEKMQ in the germline V gene (reference sequence). With 3 bases clipped from V and 6 bases from J, the junction kept 14 bases outside the gene matches. It was during active infection that Seattle patients were enrolled and then longitudinally followed. In the study's own analysis: Nucleated cell counts were estimated from reference gene primer amplification. This table comes from immunoSEQ multiplex PCR, and its TCRdb copy is limited to in-frame clones, with some not included. That table furnishes V, J and clone size, whereas the DNA furnished D and trimming. The data hold more than 200,000 clones, with 70% to 90% observed a single time.

The clonotype was recovered from a man aged 25-45 years with COVID-19, enrolled during active disease. What was sequenced was peripheral blood. The chain recombines TRBV13 with TRBJ2-7; 10 bases agree with TRBD2. This CDR3 reads CASSFSPSASGSREQYF. CDR3 coding DNA: TGTGCCAGCAGCTTTAGCCCGTCGGCTAGCGGGAGCCGCGAGCAGTACTTC.